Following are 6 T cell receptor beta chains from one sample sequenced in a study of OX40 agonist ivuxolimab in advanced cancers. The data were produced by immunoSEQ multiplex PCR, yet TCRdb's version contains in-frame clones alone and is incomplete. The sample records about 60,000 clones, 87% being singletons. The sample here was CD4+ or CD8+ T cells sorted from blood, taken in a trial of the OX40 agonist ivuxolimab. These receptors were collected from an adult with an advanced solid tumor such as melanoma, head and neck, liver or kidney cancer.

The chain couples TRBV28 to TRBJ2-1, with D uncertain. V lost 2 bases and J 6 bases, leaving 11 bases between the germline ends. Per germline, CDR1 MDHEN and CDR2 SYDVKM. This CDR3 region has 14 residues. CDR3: CASSLDGWGNEQFF. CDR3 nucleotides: TGTGCCAGCAGTTTAGACGGGTGGGGCAATGAGCAGTTCTTC.

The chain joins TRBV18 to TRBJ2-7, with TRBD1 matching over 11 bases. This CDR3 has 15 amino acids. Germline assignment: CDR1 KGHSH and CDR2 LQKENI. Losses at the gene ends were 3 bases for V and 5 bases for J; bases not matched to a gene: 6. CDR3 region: CASSPTGTGGHEQYF. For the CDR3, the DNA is TGTGCCAGCTCACCTACGGGGACAGGGGGACACGAGCAGTACTTC.

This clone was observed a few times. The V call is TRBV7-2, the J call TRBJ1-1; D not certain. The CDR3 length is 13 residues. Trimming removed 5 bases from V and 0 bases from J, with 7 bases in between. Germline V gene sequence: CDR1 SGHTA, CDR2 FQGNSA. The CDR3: CASSAQVNTEAFF. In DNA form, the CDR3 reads TGTGCCAGCAGCGCTCAGGTGAACACTGAAGCTTTCTTT.

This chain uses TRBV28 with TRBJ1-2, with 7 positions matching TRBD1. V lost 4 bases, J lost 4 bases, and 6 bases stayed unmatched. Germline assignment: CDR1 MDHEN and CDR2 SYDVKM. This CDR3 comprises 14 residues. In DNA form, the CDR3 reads TGTGCCAGCAGTTCAGGGGGGAATTTCTATGGCTACACCTTC. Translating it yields CASSSGGNFYGYTF.

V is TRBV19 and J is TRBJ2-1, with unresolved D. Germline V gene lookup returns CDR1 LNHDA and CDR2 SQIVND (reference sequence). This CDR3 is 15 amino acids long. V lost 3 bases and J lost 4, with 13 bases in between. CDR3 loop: CASSIASVIYNEQFF. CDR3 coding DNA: TGTGCCAGTAGTATTGCGTCAGTCATATACAATGAGCAGTTCTTC. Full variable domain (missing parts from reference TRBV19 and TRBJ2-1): DGGITQSPKYLFRKEGQNVTLSCEQNLNHDAMYWYRQDPGQGLRLIYYSQIVNDFQKGDIAEGYSVSREKKESFPLTVTSAQKNPTAFYLCASSIASVIYNEQFFGPGTRLTVL.

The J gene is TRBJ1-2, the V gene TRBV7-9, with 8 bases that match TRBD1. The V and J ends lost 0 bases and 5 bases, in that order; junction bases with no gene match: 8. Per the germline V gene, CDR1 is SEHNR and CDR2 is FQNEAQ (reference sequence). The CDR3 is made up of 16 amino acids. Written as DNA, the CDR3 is TGTGCCAGCAGCTTAGCTAGTGGAGACAGGGGTTATGGCTACACCTTC. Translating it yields CASSLASGDRGYGYTF.